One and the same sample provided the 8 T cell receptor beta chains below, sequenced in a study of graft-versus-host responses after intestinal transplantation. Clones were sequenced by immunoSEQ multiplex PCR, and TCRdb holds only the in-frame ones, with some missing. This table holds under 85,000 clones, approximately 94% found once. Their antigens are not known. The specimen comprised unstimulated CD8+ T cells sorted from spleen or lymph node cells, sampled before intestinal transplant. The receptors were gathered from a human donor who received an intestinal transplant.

CDR3 sequence: CASSFGRLTDTQYF. The DNA for the CDR3 is TGTGCCAGCAGCTTTGGGAGACTCACAGATACGCAGTATTTT. The chain is built from TRBV5-6 and TRBJ2-3, with D perhaps matching TRBD2 (5 bases). The germline CDR1 and CDR2 sequences are SGHDT and YYEEEE. Trimming stripped 2 bases from V and 2 bases from J, with 9 bases between. This CDR3 comprises 14 residues.

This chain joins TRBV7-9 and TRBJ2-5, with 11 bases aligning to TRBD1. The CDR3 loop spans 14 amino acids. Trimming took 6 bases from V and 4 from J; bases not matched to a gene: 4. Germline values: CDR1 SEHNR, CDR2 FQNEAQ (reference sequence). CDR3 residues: CASRSGQGAETQYF. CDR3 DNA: TGTGCCAGCAGGAGCGGACAGGGGGCAGAGACCCAGTACTTC.

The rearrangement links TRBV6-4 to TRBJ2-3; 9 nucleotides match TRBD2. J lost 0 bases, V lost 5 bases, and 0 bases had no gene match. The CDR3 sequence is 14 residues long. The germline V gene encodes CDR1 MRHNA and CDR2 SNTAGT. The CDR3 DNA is TGTGCCAGCAGTACTAGCGGGAGCACAGATACGCAGTATTTT. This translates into CASSTSGSTDTQYF.

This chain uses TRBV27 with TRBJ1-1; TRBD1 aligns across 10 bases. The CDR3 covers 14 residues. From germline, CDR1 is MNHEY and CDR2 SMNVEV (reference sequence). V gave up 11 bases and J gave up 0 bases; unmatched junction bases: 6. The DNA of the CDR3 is TGTGCCTCCGGGACAGGGGCCCTGAACACTGAAGCTTTCTTT. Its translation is CASGTGALNTEAFF.

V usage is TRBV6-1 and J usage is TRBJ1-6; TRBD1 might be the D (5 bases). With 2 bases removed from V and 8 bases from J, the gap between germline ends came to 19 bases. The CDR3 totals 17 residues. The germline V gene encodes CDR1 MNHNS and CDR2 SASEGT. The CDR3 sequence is CASSERGSIWLYSPLHF. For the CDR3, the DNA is TGTGCCAGCAGTGAAAGGGGAAGTATCTGGCTATATTCACCCCTCCACTTT.

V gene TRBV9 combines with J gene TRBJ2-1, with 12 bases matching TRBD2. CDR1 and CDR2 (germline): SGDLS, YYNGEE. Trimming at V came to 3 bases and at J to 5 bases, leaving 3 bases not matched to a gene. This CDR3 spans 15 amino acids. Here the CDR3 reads CASSGLAGGHNEQFF. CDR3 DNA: TGTGCCAGCAGCGGTCTAGCGGGAGGGCACAATGAGCAGTTCTTC.

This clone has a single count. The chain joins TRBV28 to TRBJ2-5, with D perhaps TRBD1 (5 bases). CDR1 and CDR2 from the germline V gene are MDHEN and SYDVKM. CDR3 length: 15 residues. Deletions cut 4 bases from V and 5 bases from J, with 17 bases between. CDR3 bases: TGTGCCAGCAGTTCCAGGGTGACTCCAAGTGAGACCCAGTACTTC. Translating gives CASSSRVTPSETQYF.

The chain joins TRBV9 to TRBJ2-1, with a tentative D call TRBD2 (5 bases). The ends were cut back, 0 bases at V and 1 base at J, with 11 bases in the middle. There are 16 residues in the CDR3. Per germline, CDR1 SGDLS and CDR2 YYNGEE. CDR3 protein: CASSVDGSGSYNEQFF. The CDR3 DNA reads TGTGCCAGCAGCGTAGATGGGAGTGGGTCCTACAATGAGCAGTTCTTC.